A selection of T cell receptor beta chains follows, all from one sample in a study of CD8 T cells in ankylosing spondylitis. TCRdb passed the 5' RACE reads through MiXCR, listing each CDR3 protein once. The sample lists approximately 150,000 distinct CDR3 sequences; under 35% were seen once. Sequencing input: synovial fluid, either unsorted or a sorted T cell fraction (not recorded which). The receptors shown here come from a male donor with ankylosing spondylitis. Both conserved end residues are part of each CDR3. The D gene is left open where the match is weak. Clone size, where shown, is once, few, many, or a class for clones that have expanded.

j_gene: TRBJ1-2
d_gene: -
v_gene: TRBV29-1
abundance: few
CDR3aa: CSVATGIDYGYTF
CDR3nt: TGCAGCGTAGCTACAGGGATCGACTATGGCTACACCTTC

j_gene: TRBJ1-3
d_gene: -
v_gene: TRBV6-5
abundance: -
CDR3aa: CASSYGRTSGNTIYF
CDR3nt: TGTGCCAGCAGTTACGGAAGGACCTCTGGAAACACCATATATTTT

j_gene: TRBJ2-3
d_gene: -
v_gene: TRBV20-1
abundance: many
CDR3aa: CSAEAGLTDTQYF
CDR3nt: TGCAGTGCTGAGGCGGGGCTCACAGATACGCAGTATTTT

j_gene: TRBJ1-5
d_gene: -
v_gene: TRBV5-1
abundance: -
CDR3aa: CARGVLARYSNQPQHF
CDR3nt: TGCGCCAGAGGAGTCCTCGCCCGATATAGCAATCAGCCCCAGCATTTT

j_gene: TRBJ2-5
d_gene: -
v_gene: TRBV18
abundance: many
CDR3aa: CASSPPMGGERETQYF
CDR3nt: TGTGCCAGCTCACCCCCGATGGGGGGAGAGAGAGAGACCCAGTACTTC

j_gene: TRBJ2-7
d_gene: -
v_gene: TRBV5-1
abundance: -
CDR3aa: CASSRTGSYEQYF
CDR3nt: TGCGCCAGCAGCCGAACAGGATCCTACGAGCAGTACTTC

j_gene: TRBJ1-1
d_gene: TRBD1
v_gene: TRBV12-3/TRBV12-4
abundance: few
CDR3aa: CASSLFRRQGSEAFF
CDR3nt: TGTGCCAGCAGTTTGTTTCGGCGACAGGGAAGTGAAGCTTTCTTT

j_gene: TRBJ2-1
d_gene: -
v_gene: TRBV12-3/TRBV12-4
abundance: -
CDR3aa: CASSRATADISYNEQFF
CDR3nt: TGTGCCAGCAGTCGCGCAACAGCCGATATATCCTACAATGAGCAGTTCTTC

j_gene: TRBJ1-5
d_gene: -
v_gene: TRBV19
abundance: many
CDR3aa: CASSNRQRQLNQPQHF
CDR3nt: TGTGCCAGTAGTAACAGACAGCGGCAACTCAATCAGCCCCAGCATTTT

j_gene: TRBJ2-2
d_gene: -
v_gene: TRBV4-3
abundance: few
CDR3aa: CASSQEAAQTGELFF
CDR3nt: TGCGCCAGCAGCCAAGAAGCGGCACAAACCGGGGAGCTGTTTTTT

j_gene: TRBJ2-5
d_gene: -
v_gene: TRBV29-1
abundance: many
CDR3aa: CSVETGGGETQYF
CDR3nt: TGCAGCGTTGAAACCGGGGGCGGCGAGACCCAGTACTTC

j_gene: TRBJ1-2
d_gene: -
v_gene: TRBV29-1
abundance: -
CDR3aa: CSVEDYGETGYGYTF
CDR3nt: TGCAGCGTTGAAGATTACGGGGAGACGGGCTATGGCTACACCTTC

j_gene: TRBJ1-3
d_gene: TRBD1
v_gene: TRBV11-2
abundance: few
CDR3aa: CASSLEPGGYTIYF
CDR3nt: TGTGCCAGCAGCTTAGAACCAGGGGGATACACCATATATTTT

j_gene: TRBJ2-1
d_gene: -
v_gene: TRBV7-3
abundance: many
CDR3aa: CASSLKADLGEQFF
CDR3nt: TGTGCCAGCAGCTTAAAAGCGGACCTGGGTGAGCAGTTCTTC

j_gene: TRBJ1-3
d_gene: -
v_gene: TRBV7-2
abundance: -
CDR3aa: CASSLVQGGNTIYF
CDR3nt: TGTGCCAGCAGCTTAGTACAGGGTGGAAACACCATATATTTT

j_gene: TRBJ2-2
d_gene: TRBD2
v_gene: TRBV5-1
abundance: -
CDR3aa: CASSKIAGTNTGELFF
CDR3nt: TGCGCCAGCAGCAAAATAGCGGGGACGAACACCGGGGAGCTGTTTTTT

j_gene: TRBJ1-6
d_gene: -
v_gene: TRBV6-2/TRBV6-3
abundance: many
CDR3aa: CASGGSGLRNSPLHF
CDR3nt: TGTGCCAGCGGAGGGTCGGGACTTCGTAATTCACCCCTCCACTTT

j_gene: TRBJ2-7
d_gene: TRBD1
v_gene: TRBV4-1
abundance: many
CDR3aa: CASSLEGQAFYEQYF
CDR3nt: TGCGCCAGCAGCCTAGAGGGACAGGCTTTCTACGAGCAGTACTTC

j_gene: TRBJ1-1
d_gene: -
v_gene: TRBV21-1
abundance: -
CDR3aa: CASSKAPATRGGNTEAFF
CDR3nt: TGTGCCAGCAGCAAAGCTCCTGCCACCAGGGGAGGGAACACTGAAGCTTTCTTT

j_gene: TRBJ2-2
d_gene: TRBD1
v_gene: TRBV7-8
abundance: -
CDR3aa: CASSSTAGTGNTGELFF
CDR3nt: TGTGCCAGCAGCTCAACGGCCGGGACAGGGAACACCGGGGAGCTGTTTTTT

j_gene: TRBJ1-1
d_gene: -
v_gene: TRBV5-1
abundance: -
CDR3aa: CASSTEGILNTEAFF
CDR3nt: TGCGCCAGCAGCACCGAAGGGATCTTGAACACTGAAGCTTTCTTT

j_gene: TRBJ2-7
d_gene: -
v_gene: TRBV6-1
abundance: -
CDR3aa: CASSDTAAYYEQYF
CDR3nt: TGTGCCAGCAGTGATACAGCGGCCTACTACGAGCAGTACTTC

j_gene: TRBJ2-2
d_gene: TRBD1
v_gene: TRBV7-2
abundance: -
CDR3aa: CASSRSGGARTGELFF
CDR3nt: TGTGCCAGCAGCAGATCAGGGGGAGCGAGGACCGGGGAGCTGTTTTTT

j_gene: TRBJ2-1
d_gene: TRBD2
v_gene: TRBV4-2
abundance: few
CDR3aa: CASSQRTSDYNEQFF
CDR3nt: TGTGCCAGCAGCCAAAGGACTAGCGACTACAATGAGCAGTTCTTC

j_gene: TRBJ2-3
d_gene: TRBD2
v_gene: TRBV7-8
abundance: many
CDR3aa: CASSISGTPDTQYF
CDR3nt: TGTGCCAGCAGCATTAGCGGGACTCCAGATACGCAGTATTTT

j_gene: TRBJ1-2
d_gene: -
v_gene: TRBV2
abundance: -
CDR3aa: CASRGLYGYTF
CDR3nt: TGTGCCAGCAGGGGACTCTATGGCTACACCTTC

j_gene: TRBJ2-2
d_gene: -
v_gene: TRBV19
abundance: -
CDR3aa: CASNYEGRTTGELFF
CDR3nt: TGTGCCAGTAACTATGAGGGCCGAACCACCGGGGAGCTGTTTTTT

j_gene: TRBJ2-7
d_gene: -
v_gene: TRBV10-2
abundance: few
CDR3aa: CASRFTGEQYF
CDR3nt: TGCGCCAGCCGATTTACGGGGGAGCAGTACTTC

j_gene: TRBJ2-2
d_gene: TRBD2
v_gene: TRBV29-1
abundance: -
CDR3aa: CSVGGGTGELFF
CDR3nt: TGCAGCGTTGGGGGGGGCACCGGGGAGCTGTTTTTT

j_gene: TRBJ2-1
d_gene: -
v_gene: TRBV20-1
abundance: -
CDR3aa: CSAWGTNYYNEQFF
CDR3nt: TGCAGTGCTTGGGGGACCAATTACTACAATGAGCAGTTCTTC

j_gene: TRBJ2-1
d_gene: TRBD2
v_gene: TRBV24-1
abundance: -
CDR3aa: CATSDPSGRGHNEQFF
CDR3nt: TGTGCCACCAGTGATCCGAGCGGGAGGGGCCACAATGAGCAGTTCTTC

j_gene: TRBJ2-3
d_gene: -
v_gene: TRBV7-2
abundance: -
CDR3aa: CASSFSMSDTQYF
CDR3nt: TGTGCCAGCAGCTTTTCTATGTCAGATACGCAGTATTTT

j_gene: TRBJ2-5
d_gene: TRBD2
v_gene: TRBV15
abundance: many
CDR3aa: CATSRAAGGINQETQYF
CDR3nt: TGTGCCACCAGCAGAGCGGCGGGGGGGATTAACCAAGAGACCCAGTACTTC

j_gene: TRBJ2-3
d_gene: TRBD2
v_gene: TRBV24-1
abundance: few
CDR3aa: CATSDAPAGRGVGTQYF
CDR3nt: TGTGCCACCAGTGACGCTCCCGCGGGGAGGGGAGTAGGTACGCAGTATTTT

j_gene: TRBJ2-3
d_gene: -
v_gene: TRBV4-2
abundance: few
CDR3aa: CASSPGTVGDTQYF
CDR3nt: TGTGCCAGCAGCCCTGGGACGGTAGGAGATACGCAGTATTTT

j_gene: TRBJ2-7
d_gene: -
v_gene: TRBV7-9
abundance: -
CDR3aa: CASSLDASHYEQYF
CDR3nt: TGTGCCAGCAGCTTAGACGCTAGTCACTACGAGCAGTACTTC

j_gene: TRBJ2-2
d_gene: -
v_gene: TRBV9
abundance: few
CDR3aa: CASSVEGRGELFF
CDR3nt: TGTGCCAGCAGCGTAGAGGGTAGAGGGGAGCTGTTTTTT

j_gene: TRBJ2-1
d_gene: -
v_gene: TRBV25-1
abundance: -
CDR3aa: CASSDLGGGPYNEQFF
CDR3nt: TGTGCCAGCAGTGACTTAGGGGGAGGACCGTACAATGAGCAGTTCTTC

j_gene: TRBJ1-5
d_gene: -
v_gene: TRBV6-5
abundance: -
CDR3aa: CASSYVDSNQPQHF
CDR3nt: TGTGCCAGCAGTTACGTTGATAGCAATCAGCCCCAGCATTTT

j_gene: TRBJ1-1
d_gene: TRBD1
v_gene: TRBV28
abundance: few
CDR3aa: CASSLRISRTGPNTEAFF
CDR3nt: TGTGCCAGCAGTTTGAGGATATCACGGACAGGACCGAACACTGAAGCTTTCTTT

j_gene: TRBJ1-5
d_gene: TRBD1
v_gene: TRBV7-9
abundance: -
CDR3aa: CASSPTGVIQPQHF
CDR3nt: TGTGCCAGCAGCCCGACAGGGGTTATTCAGCCCCAGCATTTT

j_gene: TRBJ2-5
d_gene: TRBD2
v_gene: TRBV11-1
abundance: once
CDR3aa: CASSFQAGGNQETQYF
CDR3nt: TGTGCCAGCAGCTTCCAAGCGGGAGGCAATCAAGAGACCCAGTACTTC

j_gene: TRBJ1-4
d_gene: -
v_gene: TRBV27
abundance: -
CDR3aa: CASSGKGAGEKLFF
CDR3nt: TGTGCCAGCTCCGGAAAGGGAGCAGGAGAAAAACTGTTTTTT

j_gene: TRBJ2-3
d_gene: -
v_gene: TRBV6-1
abundance: few
CDR3aa: CASREGRDTDTQYF
CDR3nt: TGTGCCAGCAGGGAGGGGCGGGACACAGATACGCAGTATTTT

j_gene: TRBJ2-7
d_gene: TRBD1
v_gene: TRBV7-8
abundance: -
CDR3aa: CASRSGTVPGEQYF
CDR3nt: TGTGCCAGCAGGTCCGGGACAGTCCCGGGGGAGCAGTACTTC

j_gene: TRBJ2-5
d_gene: TRBD2
v_gene: TRBV20-1
abundance: -
CDR3aa: CSAKIAGGPRAQYF
CDR3nt: TGCAGTGCCAAGATAGCGGGAGGCCCTCGGGCCCAGTACTTC

j_gene: TRBJ2-5
d_gene: -
v_gene: TRBV20-1
abundance: -
CDR3aa: CSARDLGLAGGASKETQYF
CDR3nt: TGCAGTGCTAGAGATTTAGGTCTAGCAGGAGGGGCTTCTAAAGAGACCCAGTACTTC

j_gene: TRBJ2-3
d_gene: -
v_gene: TRBV4-1
abundance: many
CDR3aa: CASSQDSGVKADTQYF
CDR3nt: TGCGCCAGCAGCCAAGATTCGGGTGTTAAGGCAGATACGCAGTATTTT

j_gene: TRBJ1-4
d_gene: TRBD1
v_gene: TRBV20-1
abundance: -
CDR3aa: CSARDQGTVGEKLFF
CDR3nt: TGCAGTGCTAGAGATCAAGGGACAGTTGGGGAAAAACTGTTTTTT

j_gene: TRBJ1-1
d_gene: TRBD1
v_gene: TRBV7-2
abundance: -
CDR3aa: CASSLAGTGNTEAFF
CDR3nt: TGTGCCAGCAGCTTAGCGGGGACAGGCAACACTGAAGCTTTCTTT

j_gene: TRBJ2-3
d_gene: -
v_gene: TRBV7-2
abundance: -
CDR3aa: CASSLVLADTQYF
CDR3nt: TGTGCCAGCAGCTTAGTCCTGGCAGATACGCAGTATTTT

j_gene: TRBJ2-1
d_gene: -
v_gene: TRBV5-6
abundance: -
CDR3aa: CASSLRGEGDNEQFF
CDR3nt: TGTGCCAGCAGCCTTCGTGGGGAGGGGGACAATGAGCAGTTCTTC

j_gene: TRBJ1-1
d_gene: -
v_gene: TRBV13
abundance: -
CDR3aa: CASSSGSGTSEAFF
CDR3nt: TGTGCCAGCAGCTCGGGCTCGGGAACTTCTGAAGCTTTCTTT

j_gene: TRBJ2-7
d_gene: -
v_gene: TRBV4-1
abundance: few
CDR3aa: CASSLVDRDASLREQYF
CDR3nt: TGCGCCAGCAGCCTTGTAGACCGGGACGCGAGCTTGAGAGAGCAGTACTTC

j_gene: TRBJ2-7
d_gene: TRBD1
v_gene: TRBV20-1
abundance: -
CDR3aa: CSARTGGPYEQYF
CDR3nt: TGCAGTGCTCGGACAGGGGGACCCTACGAGCAGTACTTC